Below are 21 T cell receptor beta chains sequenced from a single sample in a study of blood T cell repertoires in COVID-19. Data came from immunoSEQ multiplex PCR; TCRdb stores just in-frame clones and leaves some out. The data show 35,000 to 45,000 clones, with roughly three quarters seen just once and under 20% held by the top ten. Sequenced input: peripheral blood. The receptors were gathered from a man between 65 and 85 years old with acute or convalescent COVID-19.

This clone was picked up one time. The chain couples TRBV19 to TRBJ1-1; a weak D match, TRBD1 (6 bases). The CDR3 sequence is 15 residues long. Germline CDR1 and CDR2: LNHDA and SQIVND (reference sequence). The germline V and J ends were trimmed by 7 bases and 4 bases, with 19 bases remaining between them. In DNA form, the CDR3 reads TGTGCCAGTAACAAAAACAGGGCTTTGAGCACTGAAGCTTTCTTT. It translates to CASNKNRALSTEAFF. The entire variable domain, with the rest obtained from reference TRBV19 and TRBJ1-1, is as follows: DGGITQSPKYLFRKEGQNVTLSCEQNLNHDAMYWYRQDPGQGLRLIYYSQIVNDFQKGDIAEGYSVSREKKESFPLTVTSAQKNPTAFYLCASNKNRALSTEAFFGQGTRLTVV.

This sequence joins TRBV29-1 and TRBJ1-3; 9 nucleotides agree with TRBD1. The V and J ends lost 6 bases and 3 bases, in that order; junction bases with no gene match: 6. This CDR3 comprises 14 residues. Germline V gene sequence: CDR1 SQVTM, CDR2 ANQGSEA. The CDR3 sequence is CSVSDRGVGNTIYF. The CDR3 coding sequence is TGCAGCGTCTCGGACAGGGGAGTTGGAAACACCATATATTTT.

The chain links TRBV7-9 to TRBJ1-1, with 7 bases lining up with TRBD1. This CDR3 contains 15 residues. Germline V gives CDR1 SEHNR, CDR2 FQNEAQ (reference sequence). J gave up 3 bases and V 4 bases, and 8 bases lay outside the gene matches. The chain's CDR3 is CASSSRQGRDTEAFF. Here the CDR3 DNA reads TGTGCCAGCAGCTCTAGACAGGGTCGGGACACTGAAGCTTTCTTT.

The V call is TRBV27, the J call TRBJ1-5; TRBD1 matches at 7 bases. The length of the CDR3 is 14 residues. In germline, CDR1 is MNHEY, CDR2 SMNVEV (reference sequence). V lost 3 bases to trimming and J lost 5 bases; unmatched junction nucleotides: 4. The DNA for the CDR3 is TGTGCCAGCAGTTTCGGGCAGGGGGATCAGCCCCAGCATTTT. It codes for CASSFGQGDQPQHF.

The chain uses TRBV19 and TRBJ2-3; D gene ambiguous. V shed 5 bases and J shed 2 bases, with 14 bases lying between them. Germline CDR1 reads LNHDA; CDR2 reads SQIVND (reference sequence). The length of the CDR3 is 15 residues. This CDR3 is CASSPPGSPTDTQYF. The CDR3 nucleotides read TGTGCCAGTAGTCCCCCCGGGTCCCCCACAGATACGCAGTATTTT.

CDR3 sequence: CASSSDRMVSYEQYF. CDR3 DNA sequence: TGTGCCAGCAGCTCGGACAGGATGGTTTCCTACGAGCAGTACTTC. The rearrangement uses TRBV7-8 and TRBJ2-7; 7 bases map to TRBD1. With V trimmed by 4 bases and J by 1 base, 7 bases remained unmatched. The germline CDR1 and CDR2 sequences are SGHVS and FQNEAQ. The CDR3 length is 15 residues.

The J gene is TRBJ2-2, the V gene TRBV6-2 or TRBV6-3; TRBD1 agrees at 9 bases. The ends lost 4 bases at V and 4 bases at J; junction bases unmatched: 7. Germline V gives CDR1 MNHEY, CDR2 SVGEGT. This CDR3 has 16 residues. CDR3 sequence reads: CASSSPGQGLTGELFF. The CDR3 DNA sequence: TGTGCCAGCAGTTCTCCGGGACAGGGCCTCACCGGGGAGCTGTTTTTT.

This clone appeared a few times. The CDR3 coding sequence is TGCGCCAGCAGCCGTTTAACAGGGGGGATCGATGAGCAGTTCTTC. Amino acid sequence: CASSRLTGGIDEQFF. The chain joins TRBV4-1 to TRBJ2-1, with TRBD1 identical over 8 bases. The J segment lost 8 bases and the V segment lost 4 bases, leaving 10 bases of the junction unmatched. The CDR3 spans 15 residues. The germline CDR1 and CDR2 sequences are MGHRA and YSYEKL.

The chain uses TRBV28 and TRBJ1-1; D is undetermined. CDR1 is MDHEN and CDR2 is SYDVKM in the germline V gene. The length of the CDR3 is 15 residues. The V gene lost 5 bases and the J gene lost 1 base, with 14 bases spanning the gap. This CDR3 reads CASSPATTGNTEAFF. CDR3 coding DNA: TGTGCCAGCAGTCCGGCCACGACGGGGAACACTGAAGCTTTCTTT.

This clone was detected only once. CDR3: CASSPDRLNTEAFF. The CDR3, as DNA: TGTGCCAGCTCACCTGACAGGTTGAACACTGAAGCTTTCTTT. The genes are TRBV18 and TRBJ1-1; tentative D call: TRBD1 (6 bases). Germline V gene data show CDR1 as KGHSH and CDR2 as LQKENI. V shed 3 bases and J shed 0 bases, with 8 bases lying between them. CDR3 size: 14 residues.

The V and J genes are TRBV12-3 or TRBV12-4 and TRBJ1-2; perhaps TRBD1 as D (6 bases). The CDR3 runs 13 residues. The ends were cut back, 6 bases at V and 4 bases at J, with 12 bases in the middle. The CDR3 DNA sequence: TGTGCCAGCAGCCCGACAGGTGTCTATGGCTACACCTTC. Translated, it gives CASSPTGVYGYTF.

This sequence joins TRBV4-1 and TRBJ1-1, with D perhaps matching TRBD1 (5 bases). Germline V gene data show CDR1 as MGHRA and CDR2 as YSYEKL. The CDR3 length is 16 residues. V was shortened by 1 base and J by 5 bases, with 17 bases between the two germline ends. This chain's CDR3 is CASSQGAPGVGTEAFF. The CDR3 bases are TGCGCCAGCAGCCAAGGGGCGCCGGGGGTAGGGACTGAAGCTTTCTTT.

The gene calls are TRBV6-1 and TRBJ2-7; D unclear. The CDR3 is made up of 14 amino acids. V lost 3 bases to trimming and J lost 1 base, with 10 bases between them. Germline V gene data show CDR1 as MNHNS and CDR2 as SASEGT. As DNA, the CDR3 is TGTGCCAGCAGTGATAGTGCCGGGTCCTACGAGCAGTACTTC. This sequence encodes CASSDSAGSYEQYF.

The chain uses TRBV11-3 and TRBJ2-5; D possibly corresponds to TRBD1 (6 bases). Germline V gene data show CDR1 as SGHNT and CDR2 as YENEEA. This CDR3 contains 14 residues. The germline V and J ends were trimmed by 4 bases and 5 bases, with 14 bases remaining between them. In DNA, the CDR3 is TGTGCCAGCAGCTCTCGACAGGAAGGGGAGACCCAGTACTTC. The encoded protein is CASSSRQEGETQYF.

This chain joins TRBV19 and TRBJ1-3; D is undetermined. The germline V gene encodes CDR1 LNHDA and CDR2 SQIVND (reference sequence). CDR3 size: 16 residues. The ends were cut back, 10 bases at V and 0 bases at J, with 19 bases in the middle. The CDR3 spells CATLEGGLFSGNTIYF. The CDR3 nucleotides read TGTGCCACCCTGGAGGGCGGCCTTTTCTCTGGAAACACCATATATTTT.

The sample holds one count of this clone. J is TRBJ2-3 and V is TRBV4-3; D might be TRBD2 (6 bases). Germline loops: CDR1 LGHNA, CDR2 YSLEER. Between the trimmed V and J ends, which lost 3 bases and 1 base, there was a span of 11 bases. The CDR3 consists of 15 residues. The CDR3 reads CASSQERVGTDTQYF. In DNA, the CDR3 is TGCGCCAGCAGCCAGGAGCGGGTAGGCACAGATACGCAGTATTTT.

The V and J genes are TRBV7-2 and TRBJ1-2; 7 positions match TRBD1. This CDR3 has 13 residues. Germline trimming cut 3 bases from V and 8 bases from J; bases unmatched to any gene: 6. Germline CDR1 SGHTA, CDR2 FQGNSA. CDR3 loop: CASSFPGGEGYTF. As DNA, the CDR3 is TGTGCCAGCAGCTTCCCAGGGGGAGAGGGCTACACCTTC.

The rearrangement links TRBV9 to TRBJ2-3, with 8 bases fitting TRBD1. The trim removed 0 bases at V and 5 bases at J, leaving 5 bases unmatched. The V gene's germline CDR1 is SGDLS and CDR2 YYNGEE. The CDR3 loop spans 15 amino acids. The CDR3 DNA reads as TGTGCCAGCAGCGTAGATGGACAGGGCGGAGATACGCAGTATTTT. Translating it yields CASSVDGQGGDTQYF.

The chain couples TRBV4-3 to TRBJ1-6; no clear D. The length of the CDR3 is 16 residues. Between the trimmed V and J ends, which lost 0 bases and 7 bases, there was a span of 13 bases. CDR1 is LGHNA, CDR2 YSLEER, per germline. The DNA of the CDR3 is TGCGCCAGCAGCCAAGATGGCCTCGCGGGGAATTCACCCCTCCACTTT. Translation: CASSQDGLAGNSPLHF.

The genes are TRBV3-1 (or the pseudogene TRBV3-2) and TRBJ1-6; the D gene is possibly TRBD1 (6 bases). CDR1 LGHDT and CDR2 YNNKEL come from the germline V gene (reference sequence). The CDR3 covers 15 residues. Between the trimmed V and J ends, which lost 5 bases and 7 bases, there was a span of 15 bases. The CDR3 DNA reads TGTGCCAGCAGCGCAAGGCTCGGACAGAATTCACCCCTCCACTTT. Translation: CASSARLGQNSPLHF.

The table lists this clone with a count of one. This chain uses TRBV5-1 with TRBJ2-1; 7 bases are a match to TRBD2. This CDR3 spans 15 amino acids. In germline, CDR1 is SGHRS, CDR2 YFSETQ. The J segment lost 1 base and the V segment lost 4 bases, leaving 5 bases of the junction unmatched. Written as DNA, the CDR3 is TGCGCCAGCAGCGGGAGGGATGGGTCCTACAATGAGCAGTTCTTC. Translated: CASSGRDGSYNEQFF.